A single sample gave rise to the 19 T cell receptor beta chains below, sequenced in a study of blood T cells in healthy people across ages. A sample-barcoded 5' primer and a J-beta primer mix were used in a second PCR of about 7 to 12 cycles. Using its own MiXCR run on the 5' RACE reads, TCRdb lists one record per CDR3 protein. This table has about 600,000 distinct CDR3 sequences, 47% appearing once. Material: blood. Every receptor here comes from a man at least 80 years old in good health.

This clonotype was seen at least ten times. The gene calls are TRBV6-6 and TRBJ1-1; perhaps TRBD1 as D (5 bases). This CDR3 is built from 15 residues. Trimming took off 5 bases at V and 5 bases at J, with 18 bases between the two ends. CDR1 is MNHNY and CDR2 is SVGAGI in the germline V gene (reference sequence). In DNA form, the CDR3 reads TGTGCCAGCAGTCTCCGGGACCCAAAGGAGACTGAAGCTTTCTTT. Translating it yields CASSLRDPKETEAFF.

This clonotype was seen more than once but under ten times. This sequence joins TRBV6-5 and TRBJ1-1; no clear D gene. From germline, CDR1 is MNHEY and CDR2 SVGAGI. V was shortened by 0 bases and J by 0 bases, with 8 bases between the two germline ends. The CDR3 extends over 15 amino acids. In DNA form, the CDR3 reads TGTGCCAGCAGTTACTCAGCGGTTATGAACACTGAAGCTTTCTTT. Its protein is CASSYSAVMNTEAFF.

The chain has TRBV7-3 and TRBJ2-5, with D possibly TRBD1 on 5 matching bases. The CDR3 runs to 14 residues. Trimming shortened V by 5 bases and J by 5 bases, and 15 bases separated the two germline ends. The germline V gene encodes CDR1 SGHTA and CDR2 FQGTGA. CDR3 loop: CASSPHSGMETQYF. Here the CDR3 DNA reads TGTGCCAGCAGCCCCCACTCAGGGATGGAGACCCAGTACTTC. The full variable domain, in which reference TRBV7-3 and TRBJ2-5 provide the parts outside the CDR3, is GAGVSQTPSNKVTEKGKYVELRCDPISGHTALYWYRQSLGQGPEFLIYFQGTGAADDSGLPNDRFFAVRPEGSVSTLKIQRTERGDSAVYLCASSPHSGMETQYFGPGTRLLVL.

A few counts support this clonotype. CDR3 DNA: TGTGCCAGCAGTTTTGAGGCTAGCGGGAGCTATGGGCAGTACTTC. The encoded protein is CASSFEASGSYGQYF. V is TRBV27 and J is TRBJ2-4, with 10 bases fitting TRBD2. The V segment lost 3 bases and the J segment 13 bases; nucleotides outside the gene matches: 12. Germline-derived CDR1 and CDR2 are MNHEY and SMNVEV (reference sequence). The CDR3 has 15 amino acids.

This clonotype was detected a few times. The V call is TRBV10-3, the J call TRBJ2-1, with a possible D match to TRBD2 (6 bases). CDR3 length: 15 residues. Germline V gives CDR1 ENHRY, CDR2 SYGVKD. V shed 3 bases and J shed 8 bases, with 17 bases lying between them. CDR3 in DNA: TGTGCCATCAGTGACGCTGGCGGGACTTTCGATGAGCAGTTCTTC. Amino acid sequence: CAISDAGGTFDEQFF.

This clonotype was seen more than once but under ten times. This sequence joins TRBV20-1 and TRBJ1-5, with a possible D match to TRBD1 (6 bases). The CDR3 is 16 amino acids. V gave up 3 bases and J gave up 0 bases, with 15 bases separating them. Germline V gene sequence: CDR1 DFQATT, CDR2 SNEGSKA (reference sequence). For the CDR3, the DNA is TGCAGTGCTAGCCACGGACAGAGTCATAGCAATCAGCCCCAGCATTTT. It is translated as CSASHGQSHSNQPQHF.

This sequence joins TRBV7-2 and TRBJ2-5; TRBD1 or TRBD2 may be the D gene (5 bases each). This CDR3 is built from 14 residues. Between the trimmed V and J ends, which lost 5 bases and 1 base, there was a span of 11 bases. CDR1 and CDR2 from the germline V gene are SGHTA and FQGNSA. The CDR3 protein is CASSPGTVQETQYF. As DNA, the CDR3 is TGTGCCAGCAGCCCCGGGACGGTCCAAGAGACCCAGTACTTC. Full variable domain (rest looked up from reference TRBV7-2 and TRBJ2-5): GAGVSQSPSNKVTEKGKDVELRCDPISGHTALYWYRQSLGQGLEFLIYFQGNSAPDKSGLPSDRFSAERTGGSVSTLTIQRTQQEDSAVYLCASSPGTVQETQYFGPGTRLLVL.

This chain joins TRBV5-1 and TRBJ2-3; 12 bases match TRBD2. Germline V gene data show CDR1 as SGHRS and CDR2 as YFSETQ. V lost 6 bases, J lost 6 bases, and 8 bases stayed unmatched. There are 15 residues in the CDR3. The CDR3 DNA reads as TGCGCCAGCACCCCGACTAGCGGGAGAAGTGATACGCAGTATTTT. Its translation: CASTPTSGRSDTQYF.

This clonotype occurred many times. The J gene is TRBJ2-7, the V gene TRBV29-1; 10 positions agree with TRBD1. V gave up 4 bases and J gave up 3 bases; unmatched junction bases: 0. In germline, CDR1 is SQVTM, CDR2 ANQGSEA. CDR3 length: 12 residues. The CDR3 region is CSVGTGGYEQYF. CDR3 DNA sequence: TGCAGCGTTGGGACAGGGGGCTACGAGCAGTACTTC.

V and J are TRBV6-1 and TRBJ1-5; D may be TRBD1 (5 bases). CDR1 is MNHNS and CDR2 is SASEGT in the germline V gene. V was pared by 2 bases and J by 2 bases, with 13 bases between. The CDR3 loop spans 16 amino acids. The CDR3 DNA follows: TGTGCCAGCAGTGAACGGGGGGACGGGGGCAATCAGCCCCAGCATTTT. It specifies CASSERGDGGNQPQHF.

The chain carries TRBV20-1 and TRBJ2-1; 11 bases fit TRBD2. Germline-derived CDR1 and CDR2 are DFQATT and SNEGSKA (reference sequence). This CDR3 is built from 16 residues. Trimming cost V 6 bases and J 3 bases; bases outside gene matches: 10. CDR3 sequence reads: CSAHNSGRALYNEQFF. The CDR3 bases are TGCAGTGCACACAATAGCGGGAGGGCCCTCTACAATGAGCAGTTCTTC.

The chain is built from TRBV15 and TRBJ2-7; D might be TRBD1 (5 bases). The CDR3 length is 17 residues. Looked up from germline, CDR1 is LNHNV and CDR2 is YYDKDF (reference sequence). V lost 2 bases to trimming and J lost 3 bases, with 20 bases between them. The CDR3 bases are TGTGCCACCAGCAGATTTACACCCACAGGTAGCATCTACGAGCAGTACTTC. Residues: CATSRFTPTGSIYEQYF.

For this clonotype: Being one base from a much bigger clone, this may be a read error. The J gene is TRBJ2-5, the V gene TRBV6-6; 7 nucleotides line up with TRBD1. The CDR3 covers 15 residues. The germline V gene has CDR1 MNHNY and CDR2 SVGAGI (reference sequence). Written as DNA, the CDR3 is TGTGCCGGCAGTTACCCTGGACAGGTGGGAGAGACCCAGTACTTC. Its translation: CAGSYPGQVGETQYF.

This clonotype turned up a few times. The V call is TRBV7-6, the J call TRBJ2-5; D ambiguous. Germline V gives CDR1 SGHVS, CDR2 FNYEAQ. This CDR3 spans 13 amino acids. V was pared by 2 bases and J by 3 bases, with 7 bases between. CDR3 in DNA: TGTGCCAGCAGCTTATTTACAGAAGAGACCCAGTACTTC. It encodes CASSLFTEETQYF. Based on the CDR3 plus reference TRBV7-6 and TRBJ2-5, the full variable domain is GAGVSQSPRYKVTKRGQDVALRCDPISGHVSLYWYRQALGQGPEFLTYFNYEAQQDKSGLPNDRFSAERPEGSISTLTIQRTEQRDSAMYRCASSLFTEETQYFGPGTRLLVL.

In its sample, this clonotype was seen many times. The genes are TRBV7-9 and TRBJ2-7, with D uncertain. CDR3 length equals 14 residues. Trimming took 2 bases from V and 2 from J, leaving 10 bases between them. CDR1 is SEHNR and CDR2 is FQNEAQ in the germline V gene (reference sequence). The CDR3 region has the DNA TGTGCCAGCAGCTTAAGTGTCACACCCTACGAGCAGTACTTC. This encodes CASSLSVTPYEQYF.

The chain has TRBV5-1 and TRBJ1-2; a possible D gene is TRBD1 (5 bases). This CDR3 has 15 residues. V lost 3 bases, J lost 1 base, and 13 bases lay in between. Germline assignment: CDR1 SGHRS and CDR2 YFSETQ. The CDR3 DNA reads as TGCGCCAGCAGCTCCGGGACGGAGGGTAACTATGGCTACACCTTC. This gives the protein CASSSGTEGNYGYTF.

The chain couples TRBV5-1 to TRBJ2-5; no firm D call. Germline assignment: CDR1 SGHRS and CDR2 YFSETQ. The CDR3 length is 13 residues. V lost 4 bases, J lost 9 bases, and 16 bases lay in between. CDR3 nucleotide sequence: TGCGCCAGCAGCAGTGCGGAGATGGCGGCCCAGTACTTC. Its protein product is CASSSAEMAAQYF.

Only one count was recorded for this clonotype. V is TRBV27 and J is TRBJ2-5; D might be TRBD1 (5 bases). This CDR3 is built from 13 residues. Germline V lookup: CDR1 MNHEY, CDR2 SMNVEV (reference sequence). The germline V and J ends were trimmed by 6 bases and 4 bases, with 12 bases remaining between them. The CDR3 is CASRMQGGETQYF. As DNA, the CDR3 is TGTGCCAGCAGGATGCAGGGTGGAGAGACCCAGTACTTC.

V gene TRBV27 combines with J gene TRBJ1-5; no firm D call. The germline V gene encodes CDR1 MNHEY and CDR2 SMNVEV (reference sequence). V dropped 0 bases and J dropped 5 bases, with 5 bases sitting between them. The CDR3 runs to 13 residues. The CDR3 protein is CASSLSRYQPQHF. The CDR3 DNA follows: TGTGCCAGCAGTTTATCCCGCTATCAGCCCCAGCATTTT.